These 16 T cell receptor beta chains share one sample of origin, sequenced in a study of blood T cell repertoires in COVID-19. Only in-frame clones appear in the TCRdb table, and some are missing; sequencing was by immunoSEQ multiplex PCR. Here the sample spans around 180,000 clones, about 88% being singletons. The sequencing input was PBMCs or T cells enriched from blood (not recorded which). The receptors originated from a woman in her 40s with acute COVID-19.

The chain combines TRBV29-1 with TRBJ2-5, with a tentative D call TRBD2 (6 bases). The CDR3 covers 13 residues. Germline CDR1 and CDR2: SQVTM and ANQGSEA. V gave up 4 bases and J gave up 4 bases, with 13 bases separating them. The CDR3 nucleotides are TGCAGCGTTGTGGGCGGGGTAGGAGAGACCCAGTACTTC. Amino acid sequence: CSVVGGVGETQYF.

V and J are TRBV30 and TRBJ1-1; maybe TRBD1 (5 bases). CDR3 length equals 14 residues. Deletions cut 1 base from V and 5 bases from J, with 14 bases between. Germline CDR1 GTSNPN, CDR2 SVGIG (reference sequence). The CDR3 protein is CAWSADILGTEAFF. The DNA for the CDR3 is TGTGCCTGGAGTGCGGACATCCTCGGGACTGAAGCTTTCTTT.

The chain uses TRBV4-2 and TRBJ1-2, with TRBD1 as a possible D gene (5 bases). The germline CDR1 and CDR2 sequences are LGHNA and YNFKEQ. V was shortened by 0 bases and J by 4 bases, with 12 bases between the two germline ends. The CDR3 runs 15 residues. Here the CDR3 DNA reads TGTGCCAGCAGCCAAGATCAGACAGAGTCCTATGGCTACACCTTC. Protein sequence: CASSQDQTESYGYTF.

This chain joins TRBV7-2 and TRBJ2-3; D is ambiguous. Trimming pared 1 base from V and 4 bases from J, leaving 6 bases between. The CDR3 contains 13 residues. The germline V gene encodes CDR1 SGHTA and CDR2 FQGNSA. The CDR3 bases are TGTGCCAGCAGCTTAGGACTGGCAGATACGCAGTATTTT. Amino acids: CASSLGLADTQYF.

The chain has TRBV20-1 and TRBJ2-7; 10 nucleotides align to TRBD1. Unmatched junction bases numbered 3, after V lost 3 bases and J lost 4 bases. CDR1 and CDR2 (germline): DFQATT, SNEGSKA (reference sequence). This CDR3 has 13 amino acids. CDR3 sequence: CSASRQGAYEQYF. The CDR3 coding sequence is TGCAGTGCTAGTCGACAGGGGGCTTACGAGCAGTACTTC.

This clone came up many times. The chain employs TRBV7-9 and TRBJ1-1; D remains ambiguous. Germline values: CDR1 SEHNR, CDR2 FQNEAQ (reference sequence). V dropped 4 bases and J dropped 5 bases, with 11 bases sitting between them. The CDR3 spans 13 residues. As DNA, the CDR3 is TGTGCCAGCAGCTATCGGACTGGAACTGAAGCTTTCTTT. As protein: CASSYRTGTEAFF.

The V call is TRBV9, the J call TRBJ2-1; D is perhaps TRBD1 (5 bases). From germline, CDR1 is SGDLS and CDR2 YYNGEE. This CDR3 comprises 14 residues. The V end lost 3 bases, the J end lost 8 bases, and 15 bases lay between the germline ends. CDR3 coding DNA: TGTGCCAGCAGCGACGGACATCCCAGCCATGAGCAGTTCTTC. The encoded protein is CASSDGHPSHEQFF.

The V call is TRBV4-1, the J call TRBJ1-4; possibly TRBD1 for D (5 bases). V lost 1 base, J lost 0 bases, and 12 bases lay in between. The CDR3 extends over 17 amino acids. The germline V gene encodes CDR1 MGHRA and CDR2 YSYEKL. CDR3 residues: CASSQVEQAATNEKLFF. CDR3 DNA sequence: TGCGCCAGCAGCCAAGTGGAACAGGCGGCAACTAATGAAAAACTGTTTTTT.

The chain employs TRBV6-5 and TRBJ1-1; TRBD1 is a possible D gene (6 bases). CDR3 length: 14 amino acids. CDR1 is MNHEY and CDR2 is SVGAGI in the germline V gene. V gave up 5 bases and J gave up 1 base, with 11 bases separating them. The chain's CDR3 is CASSITTGNTEAFF. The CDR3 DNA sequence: TGTGCCAGCAGTATAACGACAGGGAACACTGAAGCTTTCTTT.

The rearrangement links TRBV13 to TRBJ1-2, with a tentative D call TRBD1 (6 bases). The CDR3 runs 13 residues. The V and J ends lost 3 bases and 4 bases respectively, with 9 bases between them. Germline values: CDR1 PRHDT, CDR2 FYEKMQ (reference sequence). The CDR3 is CASSFVQGYGYTF. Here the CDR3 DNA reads TGTGCCAGCAGCTTCGTACAGGGCTATGGCTACACCTTC.

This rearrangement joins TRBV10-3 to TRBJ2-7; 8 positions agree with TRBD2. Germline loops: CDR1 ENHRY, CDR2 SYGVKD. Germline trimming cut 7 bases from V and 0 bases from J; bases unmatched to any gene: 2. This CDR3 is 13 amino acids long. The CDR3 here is CAIMSGSSYEQYF. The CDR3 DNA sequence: TGTGCCATCATGAGCGGGAGCTCCTACGAGCAGTACTTC.

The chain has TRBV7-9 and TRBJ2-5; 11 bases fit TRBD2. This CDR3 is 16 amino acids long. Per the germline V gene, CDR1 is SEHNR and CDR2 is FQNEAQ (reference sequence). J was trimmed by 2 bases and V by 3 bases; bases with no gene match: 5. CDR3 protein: CASSLLAGGPQETQYF. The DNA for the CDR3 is TGTGCCAGCAGCTTGCTAGCGGGGGGACCACAAGAGACCCAGTACTTC.

Here the CDR3 reads CASSLGLFSQGMRGNTIYF. In nucleotides, the CDR3 is TGTGCCAGCAGCCTGGGCCTGTTCTCACAGGGGATGAGGGGAAACACCATATATTTT. The chain is built from TRBV3-1 (or the pseudogene TRBV3-2) and TRBJ1-3; 7 bases are a match to TRBD1. The V gene end was trimmed by 4 bases and the J gene end by 4 bases; junction bases not matched to a gene: 19. The CDR3 is made up of 19 amino acids. Looked up from germline, CDR1 is LGHDT and CDR2 is YNNKEL (reference sequence).

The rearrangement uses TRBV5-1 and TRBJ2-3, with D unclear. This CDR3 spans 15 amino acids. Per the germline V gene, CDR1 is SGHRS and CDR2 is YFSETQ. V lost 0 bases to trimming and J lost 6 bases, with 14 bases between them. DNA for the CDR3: TGCGCCAGCAGCTTGGCAGGCCGTCTCCCGGATACGCAGTATTTT. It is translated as CASSLAGRLPDTQYF.

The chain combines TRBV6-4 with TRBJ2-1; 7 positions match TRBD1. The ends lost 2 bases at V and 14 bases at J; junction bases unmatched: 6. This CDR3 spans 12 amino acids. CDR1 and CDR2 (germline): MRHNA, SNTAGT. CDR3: CASSDTGQTKFF. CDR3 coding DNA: TGTGCCAGCAGTGACACGGGACAGACGAAGTTCTTC.

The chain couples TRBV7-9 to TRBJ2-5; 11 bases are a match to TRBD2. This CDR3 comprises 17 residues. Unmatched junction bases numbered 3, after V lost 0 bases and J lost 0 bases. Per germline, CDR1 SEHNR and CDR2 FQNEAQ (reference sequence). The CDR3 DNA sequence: TGTGCCAGCAGCTTAGCGGGACTAGCGGCTTACCAAGAGACCCAGTACTTC. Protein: CASSLAGLAAYQETQYF.